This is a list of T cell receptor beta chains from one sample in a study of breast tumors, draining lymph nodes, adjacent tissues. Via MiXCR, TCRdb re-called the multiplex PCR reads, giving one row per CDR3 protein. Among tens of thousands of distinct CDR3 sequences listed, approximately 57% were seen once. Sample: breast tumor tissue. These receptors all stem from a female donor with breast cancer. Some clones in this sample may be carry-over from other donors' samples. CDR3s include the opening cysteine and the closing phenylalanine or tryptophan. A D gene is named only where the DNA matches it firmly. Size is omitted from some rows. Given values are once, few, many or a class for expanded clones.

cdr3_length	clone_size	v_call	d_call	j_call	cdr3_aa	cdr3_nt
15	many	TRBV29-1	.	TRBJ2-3	CSVGGDSLFTDTQYF	TGCAGCGTTGGGGGGGACAGTCTTTTCACAGATACGCAGTATTTT
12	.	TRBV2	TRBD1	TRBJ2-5	CASATGGKTQYF	TGTGCCAGCGCGACAGGGGGAAAGACCCAGTACTTC
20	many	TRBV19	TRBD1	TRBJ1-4	CASSTRSPSYSTGADEKLFF	TGTGCCAGTAGTACTAGGAGCCCCTCCTACTCGACAGGGGCGGATGAAAAACTGTTTTTT
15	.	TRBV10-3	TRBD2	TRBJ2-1	CAISASGRRDNEQFF	TGTGCCATCAGTGCTAGCGGGAGAAGGGACAATGAGCAGTTCTTC
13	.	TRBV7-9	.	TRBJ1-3	CASSLIVGNTIYF	TGTGCCAGCAGCTTAATCGTTGGAAACACCATATATTTT
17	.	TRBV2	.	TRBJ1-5	CASSDRPGRRSNQPQHF	TGTGCCAGCAGTGATCGCCCGGGAAGGAGGAGCAATCAGCCCCAGCATTTT
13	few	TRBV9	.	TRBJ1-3	CASSVGDGNTIYF	TGTGCCAGCAGCGTAGGGGACGGAAACACCATATATTTT
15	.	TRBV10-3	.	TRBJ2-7	CAISESPRGAYEQYF	TGTGCCATCAGTGAGTCCCCCAGGGGGGCCTACGAGCAGTACTTC
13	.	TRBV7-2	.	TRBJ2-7	CARLRGSPYEQHF	TGTGCTAGGCTTCGGGGGTCCCCCTACGAGCAGCACTTC
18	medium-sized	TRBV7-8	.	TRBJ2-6	CASSNNRDSDSGANVLTF	TGTGCCAGCAGCAATAACCGAGACAGCGACTCTGGGGCCAACGTCCTGACTTTC
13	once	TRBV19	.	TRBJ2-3	CASSIKPTDTQYF	TGTGCCAGTAGTATAAAGCCCACAGATACGCAGTATTTT
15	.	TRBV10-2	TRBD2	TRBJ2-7	CASRVGLAVTYEQYF	TGCGCCAGCAGGGTGGGACTAGCGGTTACCTACGAGCAGTACTTC